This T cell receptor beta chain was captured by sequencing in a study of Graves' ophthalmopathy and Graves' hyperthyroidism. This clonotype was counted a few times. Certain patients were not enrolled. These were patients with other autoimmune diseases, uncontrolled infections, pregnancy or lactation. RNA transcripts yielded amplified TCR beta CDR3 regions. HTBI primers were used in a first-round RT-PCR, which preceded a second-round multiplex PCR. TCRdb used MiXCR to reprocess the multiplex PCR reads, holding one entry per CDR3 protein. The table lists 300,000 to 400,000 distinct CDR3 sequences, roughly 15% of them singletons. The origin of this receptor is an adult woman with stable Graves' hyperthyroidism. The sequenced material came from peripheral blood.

The CDR3 DNA follows: TGTGCCAGCAGCTTAGCCGGGGGCACCCCCACCGGGGAGCTGTTTTTT. It yields the protein CASSLAGGTPTGELFF. The chain combines TRBV11-1 with TRBJ2-2; D tentatively fits TRBD1 or TRBD2 (6 bases each). The CDR3 sequence is 16 residues long. V gave up 0 bases and J gave up 4 bases, with 12 bases separating them. Germline V gene data show CDR1 as SGHAT and CDR2 as FQDESV (reference sequence).